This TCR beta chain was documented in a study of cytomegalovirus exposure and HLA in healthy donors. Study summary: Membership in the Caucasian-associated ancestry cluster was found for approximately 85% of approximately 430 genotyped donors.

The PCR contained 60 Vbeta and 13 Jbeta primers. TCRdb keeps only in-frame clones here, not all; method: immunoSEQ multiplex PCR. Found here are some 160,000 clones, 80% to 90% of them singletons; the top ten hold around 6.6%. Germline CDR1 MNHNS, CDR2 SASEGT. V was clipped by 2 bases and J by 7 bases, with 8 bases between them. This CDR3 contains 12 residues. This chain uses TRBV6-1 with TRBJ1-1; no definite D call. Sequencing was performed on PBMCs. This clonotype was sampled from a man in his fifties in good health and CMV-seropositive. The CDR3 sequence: CASSEMGSEAFF. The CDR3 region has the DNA TGTGCCAGCAGTGAAATGGGCAGTGAAGCTTTCTTT.